The clone carrying this T cell receptor beta chain came up a few times. The antigen remains undetermined. This specimen belongs to a study of T cell repertoires in cytomegalovirus infection. Study-level background: Through public TCR beta signatures, both CMV infection and matching HLA type were indicated.

TCRdb passed the reads through MiXCR, listing each CDR3 protein once. The top ten clones hold roughly 14% of a sample with 340,000 or so distinct CDR3 sequences, approximately 25% of them seen once. Points from the study as a whole: The ex vivo response was dominated by HLA-C-restricted CMV-specific TCR beta clonotypes.

The sequencing here drew on cultured PBMCs, taken from culture after CMV antigen stimulation. The receptor was derived from a human donor in good health (CMV status not recorded). Some clones in this sample may be carry-over from other donors' samples.

CDR3 DNA sequence: TGTGCCAGTAGTATAGTTGCCGACGCGGGGGAGCTGTTTTTT. Translating gives CASSIVADAGELFF. V is TRBV19 and J is TRBJ2-2; D gene unclear. Trimming took 1 base from V and 8 from J, leaving 11 bases between them. The V gene's germline CDR1 is LNHDA and CDR2 SQIVND (reference sequence). The CDR3 consists of 14 residues.